Listed below are T cell receptor beta chains from one sample, sequenced in a study of cytomegalovirus exposure and HLA in healthy donors. TCRdb's table, derived via immunoSEQ multiplex PCR, lists solely in-frame clones and lacks some. The table lists more than 95,000 clones, less than 90% of them singletons. Sequencing was done on a sample of PBMCs. The receptors here all came from a man aged 18 to 29 in good health and CMV-seropositive. The CDR3 runs from the conserved cysteine through the conserved F or W. The order of the fields is V gene, CDR3 length, D gene, J gene, CDR3 protein. D genes are given only for firm matches.

TRBV19	14	TRBD1	TRBJ1-6	CASSVGQGQGVLHF
TRBV20-1	11	TRBD1	TRBJ2-7	CSAITGGEQYF
TRBV9	13	-	TRBJ1-6	CASGGRDNSPLHF
TRBV10-2	15	TRBD1	TRBJ1-5	CASSHDRASGQPQHF
TRBV4-1	14	-	TRBJ1-1	CASSPANSNTEAFF
TRBV15	17	-	TRBJ1-2	CATSRDGRQTFNYGYTF
TRBV13	14	-	TRBJ2-5	CASSLYLAGETQYF
TRBV10-1	16	-	TRBJ2-1	CASSESITGDTGGQFF
TRBV6-6	12	-	TRBJ2-1	CASSNTYNEQFF
TRBV4-1	17	-	TRBJ2-5	CASSQDRARRFSETQYF
TRBV6-1	14	TRBD1	TRBJ2-7	CASSGDRYSYEQYF
TRBV7-2	15	-	TRBJ2-2	CASSLTAANTGELFF
TRBV7-6	17	TRBD1	TRBJ2-3	CASSLVGYGQGGDTQYF
TRBV7-9	14	TRBD1	TRBJ2-7	CASSSAGGRYEQYF